This T cell receptor (beta chain) is from a study of shared clonotypes between healthy human individuals (dated by TCRdb to about 2020). Regarding the research as a whole: The cohort comprised a couple of women and a few men aged 18 to 49 years. For each donor, CD4 naive and CD4 memory were each given three plates, CD8 naive was given two plates, and CD8 memory was given one plate. Blood TCR repertoires of five healthy adults were deeply sequenced to estimate repertoire size and the extent of clonotype sharing between individuals. Different laboratories and diverse techniques were used to prepare libraries and sequence TCR repertoires, to increase sequencing depth and limit assay-specific biases. Leukapheresis yielded between about 0.94 and 10 billion PBMCs per donor.

Healthy HIV-negative adults with no recently reported acute infections or vaccinations were included as donors. All donors were Caucasian adults living in Nashville, Tennessee, USA. CD4+ T cells were enriched by magnetic negative selection, after which naive cells were positively selected on CD45RA and the negative fraction was taken as the memory subset. Blood was obtained by leukapheresis, after which PBMCs were separated by Ficoll-Histopaque density gradient centrifugation and cryopreserved in liquid nitrogen vapor phase. Analytical flow cytometry was used to check the purity and quantity of every magnetically sorted T cell population. From each sorted fraction, genomic DNA was isolated and quantified by UV absorbance on a Nanodrop 2000c. CDR1 PRHDT and CDR2 FYEKMQ are derived from the germline V gene (reference sequence). V is cut back by 5 bases and J by 6 bases, with 8 bases in the junction unmatched. Including the terminal cysteine and phenylalanine, the CDR3 comprises 16 residues. This entry keeps only the CDR3 DNA: 48 bases, framed from base 1.

Using the deep immunoSEQ assay, TCR CDR3 regions were amplified from genomic DNA by multiplex PCR. Extracted genomic DNA from each cell subset was distributed evenly across all wells of several immunoSEQ 96-well plates, and each plate was treated as a replicate. For sorted subsets, about 200 ng genomic DNA, equal to about 30,000 T cell genomes, was loaded into each replicate PCR. Purified libraries were measured with a Qubit 3.0 fluorometer, size-checked on a Bioanalyzer 2100, and measured again with the KAPA Library Quantification kit. Each immunoSEQ 96-well plate was sequenced on its own single-read 150-cycle Illumina NextSeq 550 flow cell. The source study handled its data this way. Because only junctional sequences without quality scores were contained in the immunoSEQ output, filtering matching that applied to full-length reads could not be performed. Sequences were annotated with PyIR, a Python wrapper for IgBLAST v1.9, and V/J genes and CDR3 were assigned using IMGT germline references. Any read was removed if the V/J assignment was weak (E-value above 1e-6), the CDR3 was missing, or the read contained stop codons, out-of-frame junctions, or ambiguous translated residues. V3J clonotypes were defined as sequences sharing an identical inferred V gene, J gene, and CDR3 amino acid sequence. Percentage overlap between repertoires was computed as shared unique clonotypes divided by the size of the smaller repertoire. Richness of each repertoire was evaluated using RTK rarefaction, the Chao1 estimator, and Recon v2.1 estimates of unobserved clonotypes. Generation probabilities were computed with OLGA for all TCRbeta clonotypes obtained by the gDNA method from several donors. The clones in this table, taken by TCRdb from immuneACCESS, are in-frame only. Not every clone is retained; where verified, under half of the shortfall comes from an unresolved V gene, and the cause of the rest is unknown. The V and J calls and clone size come from that table; D and trimming were worked out from the DNA. The table for this sample lists hundreds of thousands of clones; around 97% of them were counted only once. The leading ten clones occupy 0.057% of the sample.

Broader findings and caveats from the paper: Larger estimated clonotype richness was generally found for naive subsets than for memory subsets. Sampling was restricted to blood, and TCR repertoires in tissue are likely to differ from TCR repertoires in blood. Approximately 5% of naive CD4, around 3.6% of naive CD8, approximately 2% of memory CD4, and over 0.35% of memory CD8 clonotypes were shared across four donors. Higher generation probabilities were observed for clonotypes shared by all four sorted-subset donors than for non-shared clonotypes. The genetic and exposure-history diversity represented was limited by the small number of donors. Incomplete sequencing was indicated by rarefaction of sorted-subset datasets, despite the large sequencing depth. Based on pairwise subsampling, the degree of clonotype sharing among donors was expected to be affected by sequencing depth.

Turning to this clone: This receptor's antigen is unknown. Per-base quality was not reported, and no clone a single base away is much larger than it.

This receptor was taken from a woman aged 25-40 years in good health. Sequencing was performed on naive CD4+ T cells sorted from blood. The cell subset or site label on this specimen signifies: CD45RA+ positively selected. The chain employs TRBV13 and TRBJ1-6, and TRBD1 matches 9 of the central bases. This receptor has the CDR3 CASSPGTGKSNSPLHF. The bases read TGTGCCAGCAGCCCGGGGACAGGGAAGAGTAATTCACCCCTCCACTTT.